Presented here are 25 T cell receptor beta chains from one specimen sequenced in a study of blood T cell repertoires in COVID-19. The data were produced by immunoSEQ multiplex PCR, yet TCRdb's version contains in-frame clones alone and is incomplete. The top ten clones hold around 18% of a sample with about 160,000 clones, 82% of them seen once. The sequenced material came from PBMCs or T cells enriched from blood (not recorded which). These receptors all come from a man aged 55 to 70 who had recovered from COVID-19.

The chain joins TRBV19 to TRBJ2-5; perhaps TRBD1 as D (6 bases). The CDR3 contains 14 residues. V lost 2 bases to trimming and J lost 6 bases, with 13 bases between them. Germline V gene lookup returns CDR1 LNHDA and CDR2 SQIVND (reference sequence). Here the CDR3 reads CASSISQGGKTQYF. The CDR3, as DNA: TGTGCCAGTAGTATATCACAGGGTGGGAAGACCCAGTACTTC.

The chain recombines TRBV7-9 with TRBJ1-5; TRBD1 is a possible D gene (5 bases). V lost 5 bases, J lost 7 bases, and 18 bases lay in between. The CDR3 is 15 residues long. From germline, CDR1 is SEHNR and CDR2 FQNEAQ (reference sequence). CDR3 DNA sequence: TGTGCCAGCAGCGCTGGCCTTGGGGGGAAACAGCCCCAGCATTTT. It is translated as CASSAGLGGKQPQHF. Full variable domain (remainder filled in from reference TRBV7-9 and TRBJ1-5): DTGVSQNPRHKITKRGQNVTFRCDPISEHNRLYWYRQTLGQGPEFLTYFQNEAQLEKSRLLSDRFSAERPKGSFSTLEIQRTEQGDSAMYLCASSAGLGGKQPQHFGDGTRLSIL.

This sequence joins TRBV6-1 and TRBJ1-5; perhaps TRBD1 as D (6 bases). Trimming took 3 bases from V and 6 from J, leaving 18 bases between them. The CDR3 is made up of 16 amino acids. Per the germline V gene, CDR1 is MNHNS and CDR2 is SASEGT. The CDR3 region is CASSELRGIGLQPQHF. CDR3 nucleotides: TGTGCCAGCAGTGAGTTGAGGGGGATAGGTCTTCAGCCCCAGCATTTT.

In this sample, this clone turned up once. The gene calls are TRBV2 and TRBJ1-4; TRBD1 aligns across 9 bases. Germline CDR1 reads SNHLY; CDR2 reads FYNNEI. CDR3 size: 14 residues. The J segment lost 5 bases and the V segment lost 11 bases, leaving 9 bases of the junction unmatched. In DNA, the CDR3 is TGTGCCGGGAACCTACAGGGGGCGAATGAAAAACTGTTTTTT. This sequence encodes CAGNLQGANEKLFF. Drawing the rest from reference TRBV2 and TRBJ1-4, the complete variable domain is EPEVTQTPSHQVTQMGQEVILRCVPISNHLYFYWYRQILGQKVEFLVSFYNNEISEKSEIFDDQFSVERPDGSNFTLKIRSTKLEDSAMYFCAGNLQGANEKLFFGSGTQLSVL.

V and J are TRBV2 and TRBJ2-2, with 8 bases identical to TRBD1. V lost 6 bases to trimming and J lost 0 bases; unmatched junction nucleotides: 3. Germline V CDR1 and CDR2: SNHLY, FYNNEI. This CDR3 is 15 amino acids long. CDR3 DNA sequence: TGTGCCAGCAGACGGACAGGGACGAACACCGGGGAGCTGTTTTTT. Translating it yields CASRRTGTNTGELFF.

The chain links TRBV10-3 to TRBJ1-6, with D possibly TRBD1 on 6 matching bases. The CDR3 totals 15 residues. Per germline, CDR1 ENHRY and CDR2 SYGVKD. Between the trimmed V and J ends, which lost 0 bases and 7 bases, there was a span of 10 bases. DNA for the CDR3: TGTGCCATCAGTGAGTCGCTACAGGGCAATTCACCCCTCCACTTT. Its translation is CAISESLQGNSPLHF.

The CDR3 here is CASSLGGRLKNEQFF. For the CDR3, the DNA is TGTGCCAGCAGCTTAGGGGGCAGGCTAAAAAATGAGCAGTTCTTC. The V gene is TRBV11-2, the J gene TRBJ2-1, with D maybe TRBD1 (5 bases). The CDR3 covers 15 residues. Germline CDR1 reads SGHAT; CDR2 reads FQNNGV. V shed 1 base and J shed 7 bases, with 14 bases lying between them.

V is TRBV18 and J is TRBJ2-7; D is undetermined. This CDR3 contains 13 residues. V lost 3 bases, J lost 2 bases, and 8 bases lay in between. The germline CDR1 and CDR2 sequences are KGHSH and LQKENI. The CDR3 reads CASSPSGTYEQYF. CDR3 bases: TGTGCCAGCTCACCGTCCGGTACCTACGAGCAGTACTTC.

This clone has a single count. The chain employs TRBV5-4 and TRBJ2-1, with 12 bases aligning to TRBD2. Trimming at V came to 0 bases and at J to 7 bases, leaving 2 bases not matched to a gene. This CDR3 has 15 residues. The germline CDR1 and CDR2 sequences are SGHNT and YYREEE (reference sequence). CDR3 nucleotides: TGTGCCAGCAGCTTGGACCTAGCGGGGGGGAATGAGCAGTTCTTC. This codes for CASSLDLAGGNEQFF.

Only one count was recorded for this clone. The J gene is TRBJ2-1, the V gene TRBV3-1 (or the pseudogene TRBV3-2); the match to TRBD2 covers 9 bases. The V gene end was trimmed by 5 bases and the J gene end by 4 bases; junction bases not matched to a gene: 15. The germline gives CDR1 LGHDT, CDR2 YNNKEL (reference sequence). The CDR3 is made up of 18 amino acids. The CDR3 DNA reads as TGTGCCAGCAGCTCCCGACGACTAGCGGCCAGCGATTACAATGAGCAGTTCTTC. Its protein is CASSSRRLAASDYNEQFF.

The chain combines TRBV5-1 with TRBJ1-5; 9 bases map to TRBD1. CDR1 SGHRS and CDR2 YFSETQ come from the germline V gene. The V segment lost 3 bases and the J segment 7 bases; nucleotides outside the gene matches: 2. CDR3 length: 13 amino acids. The CDR3 DNA reads TGCGCCAGCAGCTGGACAGGGGACCAGCCCCAGCATTTT. It encodes CASSWTGDQPQHF.

This chain uses TRBV19 with TRBJ1-2; tentative D call: TRBD1 (5 bases). Trimming pared 5 bases from V and 4 bases from J, leaving 11 bases between. The CDR3 extends over 13 amino acids. Germline-derived CDR1 and CDR2 are LNHDA and SQIVND (reference sequence). The CDR3 coding sequence is TGTGCCAGTAGTTCGCAGGGAAGCTATGGCTACACCTTC. Protein sequence: CASSSQGSYGYTF.

The chain uses TRBV9 and TRBJ1-4, with 8 bases lining up with TRBD1. The germline CDR1 and CDR2 sequences are SGDLS and YYNGEE. The CDR3 extends over 15 amino acids. V shed 3 bases and J 8 bases; nucleotides not matched to a gene: 9. The CDR3 DNA reads TGTGCCAGCAGCGAGTTGACAGGGGCCGTCGAAAAACTGTTTTTT. This gives the protein CASSELTGAVEKLFF.

The chain couples TRBV10-3 to TRBJ1-6; TRBD1 agrees at 10 bases. With V trimmed by 0 bases and J by 5 bases, 4 bases remained unmatched. Germline loops: CDR1 ENHRY, CDR2 SYGVKD. CDR3 size: 17 residues. The CDR3 region has the DNA TGTGCCATCAGTGAGTCGGACAGGGGGGCGAATAATTCACCCCTCCACTTT. Protein sequence: CAISESDRGANNSPLHF.

This clone occurred once. The rearrangement joins TRBV10-3 to TRBJ1-1; D may be TRBD1 (6 bases). The CDR3 is made up of 14 amino acids. Looked up from germline, CDR1 is ENHRY and CDR2 is SYGVKD. V gave up 1 base and J gave up 1 base, with 7 bases separating them. The CDR3 DNA sequence: TGTGCCATCAGTGAGTACAGGGAGAACACTGAAGCTTTCTTT. The encoded protein is CAISEYRENTEAFF.

The CDR3: CASSGFRDRAYNEQFF. As DNA, the CDR3 is TGTGCCAGCAGCGGATTCCGGGACAGGGCCTACAATGAGCAGTTCTTC. The genes are TRBV9 and TRBJ2-1, with TRBD1 matching over 9 bases. The trim removed 3 bases at V and 2 bases at J, leaving 6 bases unmatched. This CDR3 is 16 amino acids long. From germline, CDR1 is SGDLS and CDR2 YYNGEE.

This chain uses TRBV19 with TRBJ1-2, with D maybe TRBD1 (5 bases). V was pared by 1 base and J by 1 base, with 7 bases between. The CDR3 spans 14 residues. Germline assignment: CDR1 LNHDA and CDR2 SQIVND (reference sequence). CDR3 sequence: CASSIGQNNYGYTF. CDR3 sequence (DNA): TGTGCCAGTAGTATAGGACAGAATAACTATGGCTACACCTTC.

The rearrangement uses TRBV6-5 and TRBJ2-7; 16 bases are shared with TRBD2. The CDR3 spans 15 residues. With V trimmed by 5 bases and J by 9 bases, 7 bases remained unmatched. Germline CDR1 is MNHEY and CDR2 is SVGAGI. CDR3 sequence: CASSPPGLAGGRQYF. CDR3 DNA sequence: TGTGCCAGCAGTCCCCCGGGACTAGCGGGAGGGAGGCAGTACTTC.

The chain combines TRBV27 with TRBJ1-5; 9 bases agree with TRBD1. Germline V gene lookup returns CDR1 MNHEY and CDR2 SMNVEV (reference sequence). The CDR3 spans 16 residues. V gave up 4 bases and J gave up 4 bases; unmatched junction bases: 8. CDR3 in DNA: TGTGCCAGCAGTTCCCAGGGACAGGGAAGGAATCAGCCCCAGCATTTT. Translation gives CASSSQGQGRNQPQHF.

The J gene is TRBJ2-2, the V gene TRBV28, with D perhaps matching TRBD2 (6 bases). CDR1 MDHEN and CDR2 SYDVKM come from the germline V gene. Trimming took 6 bases from V and 8 from J, leaving 19 bases between them. This CDR3 comprises 15 residues. This CDR3 reads CASSSTGGIWGELFF. DNA of the CDR3: TGTGCCAGCAGCTCCACGGGCGGGATTTGGGGGGAGCTGTTTTTT. Filled out from reference TRBV28 and TRBJ2-2, the complete variable domain reads DVKVTQSSRYLVKRTGEKVFLECVQDMDHENMFWYRQDPGLGLRLIYFSYDVKMKEKGDIPEGYSVSREKKERFSLILESASTNQTSMYLCASSSTGGIWGELFFGEGSRLTVL.

The gene calls are TRBV11-2 and TRBJ1-2, with D maybe TRBD1 (5 bases). V dropped 4 bases and J dropped 4 bases, with 10 bases sitting between them. From germline, CDR1 is SGHAT and CDR2 FQNNGV. The CDR3 totals 13 residues. CDR3 sequence (DNA): TGTGCCAGCAGCTCGGGACTACTCTATGGCTACACCTTC. It encodes CASSSGLLYGYTF.

The CDR3: CASSLDYRQGFYGYTF. In DNA form, the CDR3 reads TGTGCCAGCAGCTTAGACTATCGGCAGGGTTTCTATGGCTACACCTTC. The V call is TRBV11-2, the J call TRBJ1-2; D perhaps matches TRBD1 (5 bases). Germline CDR1 SGHAT, CDR2 FQNNGV. The CDR3 consists of 16 residues. Trimming stripped 0 bases from V and 4 bases from J, with 15 bases between.

This chain connects TRBV6-5 to TRBJ1-1; a weak D match, TRBD1 (5 bases). Germline assignment: CDR1 MNHEY and CDR2 SVGAGI. With 7 bases removed from V and 3 bases from J, the gap between germline ends came to 18 bases. The CDR3 sequence is 15 residues long. CDR3: CASTTFGGKYTEAFF. The DNA of the CDR3 is TGTGCCAGCACCACATTCGGGGGGAAGTACACTGAAGCTTTCTTT.

The chain has TRBV2 and TRBJ2-5; D possibly corresponds to TRBD1 (5 bases). Germline V CDR1 and CDR2: SNHLY, FYNNEI. The V end was cut by 10 bases, the J end by 2 bases, with 14 bases between. CDR3 length: 13 residues. CDR3 bases: TGTGCCAATAGGGGAACAGCGCAAGAGACCCAGTACTTC. It encodes CANRGTAQETQYF.

The chain carries TRBV9 and TRBJ1-6; D not certain. This CDR3 is built from 16 residues. Germline V lookup: CDR1 SGDLS, CDR2 YYNGEE. Trimming cost V 4 bases and J 5 bases, with 16 bases left between them. CDR3 amino acids: CASSPQSWSDNSPLHF. The CDR3 coding sequence is TGTGCCAGCAGCCCTCAATCATGGAGTGATAATTCACCCCTCCACTTT.